This paragraph covers one TCR beta chain sequence. No antigen is known for it. The time point is: week 5, during vaccination. Each vaccine dose was 300 ug of mutant IDH1 20-mer peptide, with topical imiquimod. Here immunoSEQ multiplex PCR was the method, and the copy in TCRdb shows in-frame clones only, minus some. Here the sample spans roughly 60,000 clones, around 80% being singletons. These data belong to a study of a mutant IDH1 vaccine in newly diagnosed glioma. Trimming stripped 6 bases from V and 0 bases from J, with 6 bases between. Germline lookup yields CDR1 SQVTM and CDR2 ANQGSEA. The CDR3 runs 12 residues.

V and J are TRBV29-1 and TRBJ1-5; possible D gene TRBD1, 5 bases. This receptor was taken from a woman aged 45-60 years with glioma. The material sequenced was PBMCs, taken from a glioma patient whose treatment included an IDH1 peptide vaccine. The DNA for the CDR3 is TGCAGCGTAGGGACTAGCAATCAGCCCCAGCATTTT. It translates to CSVGTSNQPQHF.